Listed below are T cell receptor beta chains from one sample, sequenced in a study of vaccination effects on CD4 cells after COVID-19. The method was immunoSEQ multiplex PCR; TCRdb's version includes in-frame clones alone and lacks a portion of them. The top ten clones hold about 6% of a sample with tens of thousands of clones, roughly 76% of them seen once. These TCRs are of unknown antigen specificity. The material sequenced was CD4+ T cells from PBMCs cultured with SARS-CoV-2 spike peptides, taken after COVID-19 vaccination. These receptors were collected from a human donor who received a COVID-19 vaccine. Some clones in this sample may be carry-over from other donors' samples. Both conserved end residues are part of each CDR3. D genes are given only for firm matches. Size is stated for part of the rows, as once, few or many counts, or as a class when the clone is expanded.

V,size,length,J,D,DNA,CDR3
TRBV6-5,.,15,TRBJ1-5,.,TGTGCCAGCAGCCAAGACAGGAGTAGGAATCAGCCCCAGCATTTT,CASSQDRSRNQPQHF
TRBV9,few,14,TRBJ2-3,.,TGTGCCAGCAGCGTTCCGGCAGAAACAGATACGCAGTATTTT,CASSVPAETDTQYF
TRBV2,.,10,TRBJ2-3,.,TGTGCCAGCAGTGAAGATACGCAGTATTTT,CASSEDTQYF
TRBV10-2,once,16,TRBJ2-3,.,TGCGCCAGCAGGCCCCTCGCGGGGACCAGCACAGATACGCAGTATTTT,CASRPLAGTSTDTQYF
TRBV18,.,16,TRBJ1-5,TRBD1,TGTGCCAGCTCAGATGGGACAGGGAGAAGCAATCAGCCCCAGCATTTT,CASSDGTGRSNQPQHF
TRBV4-1,.,16,TRBJ1-1,.,TGCGCCAGCAGCCAAGGATGGCCCAGGGGAGACACTGAAGCTTTCTTT,CASSQGWPRGDTEAFF
TRBV18,.,14,TRBJ1-4,.,TGTGCCAGCTCACCAACAGGATGGGATGAAAAACTGTTTTTT,CASSPTGWDEKLFF
TRBV25-1,.,14,TRBJ2-3,TRBD2,TGTGCCAGCAGACTAGCGGGGGACTCGGATACGCAGTATTTT,CASRLAGDSDTQYF
TRBV7-6,.,16,TRBJ2-2,.,TGTGCCAGCAGCTTAGAGGGGGGGCTGGACACCGGGGAGCTGTTTTTT,CASSLEGGLDTGELFF
TRBV2,.,14,TRBJ2-5,TRBD2,TGTGCCAGCAAGTTACAGCGGGGTCCGGAGACCCAGTACTTC,CASKLQRGPETQYF